This T cell receptor beta chain was obtained from a study of blood T cell repertoires in COVID-19. Repertoires were generated with immunoSEQ multiplex PCR, while TCRdb's copy carries only in-frame clones and drops some. The sample carries about 60,000 clones, about 86% recorded once. The germline V gene encodes CDR1 SGHNT and CDR2 YYREEE (reference sequence). The CDR3 is 14 residues long. V shed 0 bases and J shed 4 bases, with 10 bases lying between them. The sample holds one count of this clone. Source material: peripheral blood. The TCR originated in a human donor in a cohort sampled during active COVID-19. The chain employs TRBV5-4 and TRBJ1-1, with D uncertain. CDR3 coding DNA: TGTGCCAGCAGCTTGGTCGGGGAGGGCACTGAAGCTTTCTTT. Translation gives CASSLVGEGTEAFF. Full variable domain (remainder filled in from reference TRBV5-4 and TRBJ1-1): ETGVTQSPTHLIKTRGQQVTLRCSSQSGHNTVSWYQQALGQGPQFIFQYYREEENGRGNFPPRFSGLQFPNYSSELNVNALELDDSALYLCASSLVGEGTEAFFGQGTRLTVV.